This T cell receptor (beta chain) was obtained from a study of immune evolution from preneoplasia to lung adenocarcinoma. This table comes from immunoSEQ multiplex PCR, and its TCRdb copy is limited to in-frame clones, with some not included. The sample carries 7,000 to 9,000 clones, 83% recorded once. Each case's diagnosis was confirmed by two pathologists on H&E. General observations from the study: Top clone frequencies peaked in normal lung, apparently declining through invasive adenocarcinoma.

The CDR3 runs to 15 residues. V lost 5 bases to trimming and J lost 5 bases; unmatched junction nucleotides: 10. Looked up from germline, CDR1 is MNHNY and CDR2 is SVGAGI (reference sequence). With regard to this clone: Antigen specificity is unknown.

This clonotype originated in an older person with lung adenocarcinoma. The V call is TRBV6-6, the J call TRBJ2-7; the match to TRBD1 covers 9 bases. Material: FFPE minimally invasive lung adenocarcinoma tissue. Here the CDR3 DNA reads TGTGCCAGCAGTGACAAGGACAGGGGCCCCCACGAGCAGTACTTC. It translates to CASSDKDRGPHEQYF.